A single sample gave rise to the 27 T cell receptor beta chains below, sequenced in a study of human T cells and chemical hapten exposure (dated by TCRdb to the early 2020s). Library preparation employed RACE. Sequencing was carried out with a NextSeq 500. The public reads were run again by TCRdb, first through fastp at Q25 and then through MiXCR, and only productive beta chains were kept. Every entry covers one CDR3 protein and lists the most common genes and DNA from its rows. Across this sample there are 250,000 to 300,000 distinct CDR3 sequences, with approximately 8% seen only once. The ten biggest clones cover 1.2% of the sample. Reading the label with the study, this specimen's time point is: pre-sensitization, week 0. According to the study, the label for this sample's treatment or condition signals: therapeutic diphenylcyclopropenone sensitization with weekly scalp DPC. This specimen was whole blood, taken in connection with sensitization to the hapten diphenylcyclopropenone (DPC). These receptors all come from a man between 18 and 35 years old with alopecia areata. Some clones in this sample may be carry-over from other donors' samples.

Written as DNA, the CDR3 is TGCGCCAGCAGTCAATCAACGGCGGGGGCGGCGGGCGAGCAGTACGTC. It yields the protein CASSQSTAGAAGEQYV. The chain joins TRBV23-1 to TRBJ2-7; possible D gene TRBD2, 7 bases. TRBV23-1 is an ORF, with its function uncertain. Trimming took 0 bases from V and 6 from J, leaving 18 bases between them. This CDR3 has 16 amino acids.

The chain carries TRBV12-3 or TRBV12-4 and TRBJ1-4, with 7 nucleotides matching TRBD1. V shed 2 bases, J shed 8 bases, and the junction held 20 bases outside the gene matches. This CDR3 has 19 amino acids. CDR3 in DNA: TGTGCCAGCAGTTTATATAACGTGATTTGGAGGACAGGCGGAGAAAAACTGTTTTTT. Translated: CASSLYNVIWRTGGEKLFF.

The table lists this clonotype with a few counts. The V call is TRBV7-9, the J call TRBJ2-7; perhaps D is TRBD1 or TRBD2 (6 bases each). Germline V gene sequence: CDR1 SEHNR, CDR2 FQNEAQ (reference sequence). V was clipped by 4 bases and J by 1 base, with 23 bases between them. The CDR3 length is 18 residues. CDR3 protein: CASSSRTQGGSLSYEQYF. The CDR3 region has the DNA TGTGCCAGCAGCTCCCGGACACAAGGGGGGAGCTTATCCTACGAGCAGTACTTC.

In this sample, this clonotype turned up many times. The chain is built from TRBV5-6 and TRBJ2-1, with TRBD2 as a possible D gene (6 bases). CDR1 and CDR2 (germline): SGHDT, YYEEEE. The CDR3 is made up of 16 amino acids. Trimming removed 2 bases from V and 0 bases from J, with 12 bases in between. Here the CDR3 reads CASSFGGYYSYNEQFF. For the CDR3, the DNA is TGTGCCAGCAGCTTCGGGGGATATTACTCCTACAATGAGCAGTTCTTC.

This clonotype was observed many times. The CDR3 loop reads CAISESHPMVEQFF. The DNA of the CDR3 is TGTGCCATCAGTGAGTCCCACCCCATGGTAGAGCAGTTCTTC. V is TRBV10-3 and J is TRBJ2-1; D is uncertain. V lost 0 bases and J 10 bases, leaving 13 bases between the germline ends. Per germline, CDR1 ENHRY and CDR2 SYGVKD. The CDR3 is made up of 14 amino acids.

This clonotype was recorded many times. The CDR3, as DNA: TGCGCCAGCAGCTCCCGGCAGGGGAAAGAGACCCAGTACTTC. It encodes CASSSRQGKETQYF. V usage is TRBV5-1 and J usage is TRBJ2-5; D is perhaps TRBD1 (6 bases). The CDR3 extends over 14 amino acids. Trimming took off 3 bases at V and 3 bases at J, with 12 bases between the two ends. Germline values: CDR1 SGHRS, CDR2 YFSETQ. Drawing the rest from reference TRBV5-1 and TRBJ2-5, the complete variable domain is KAGVTQTPRYLIKTRGQQVTLSCSPISGHRSVSWYQQTPGQGLQFLFEYFSETQRNKGNFPGRFSGRQFSNSRSEMNVSTLELGDSALYLCASSSRQGKETQYFGPGTRLLVL.

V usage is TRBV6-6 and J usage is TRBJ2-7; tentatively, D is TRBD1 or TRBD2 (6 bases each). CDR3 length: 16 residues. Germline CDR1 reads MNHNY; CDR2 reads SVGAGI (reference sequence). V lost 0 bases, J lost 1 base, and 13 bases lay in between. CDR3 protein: CASSYSKEGGSYEQYF. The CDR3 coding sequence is TGTGCCAGCAGTTACTCGAAGGAGGGGGGATCCTACGAGCAGTACTTC.

The CDR3 nucleotides read TGTGCCAGCAGTTCCCGACAGGGATCCGAGCAGTACTTC. Residues: CASSSRQGSEQYF. The genes are TRBV12-3 or TRBV12-4 and TRBJ2-7; TRBD1 matches 7 bases. The CDR3 runs 13 residues. V lost 4 bases, J lost 6 bases, and 6 bases stayed unmatched.

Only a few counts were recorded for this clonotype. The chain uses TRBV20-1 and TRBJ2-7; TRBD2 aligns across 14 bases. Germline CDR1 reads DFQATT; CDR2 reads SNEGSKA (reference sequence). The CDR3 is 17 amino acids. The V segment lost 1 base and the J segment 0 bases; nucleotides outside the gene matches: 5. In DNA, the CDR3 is TGCAGTGCTAGAGTTGGGACTAGCGGGGGCTTCTCCTACGAGCAGTACTTC. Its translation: CSARVGTSGGFSYEQYF.

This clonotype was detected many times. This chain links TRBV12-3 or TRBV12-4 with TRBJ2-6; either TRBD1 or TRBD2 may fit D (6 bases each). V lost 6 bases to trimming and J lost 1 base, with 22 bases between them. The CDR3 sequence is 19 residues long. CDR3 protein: CASSPGGTLMLSGANVLTF. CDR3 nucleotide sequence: TGTGCCAGCAGCCCTGGGGGGACACTAATGCTTTCTGGGGCCAACGTCCTGACTTTC.

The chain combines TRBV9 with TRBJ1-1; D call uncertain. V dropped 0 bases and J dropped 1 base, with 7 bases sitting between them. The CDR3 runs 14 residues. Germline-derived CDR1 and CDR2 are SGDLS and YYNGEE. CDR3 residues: CASSVGPGNTEAFF. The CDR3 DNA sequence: TGTGCCAGCAGCGTAGGACCAGGGAACACTGAAGCTTTCTTT.

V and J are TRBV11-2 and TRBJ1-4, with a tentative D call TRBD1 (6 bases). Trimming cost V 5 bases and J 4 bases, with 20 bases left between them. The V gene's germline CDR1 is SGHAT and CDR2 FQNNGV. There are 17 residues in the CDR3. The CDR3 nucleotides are TGTGCCAGCAGCCTCCGAGGCGGGGGCGGGGGTAATGAAAAACTGTTTTTT. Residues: CASSLRGGGGGNEKLFF.

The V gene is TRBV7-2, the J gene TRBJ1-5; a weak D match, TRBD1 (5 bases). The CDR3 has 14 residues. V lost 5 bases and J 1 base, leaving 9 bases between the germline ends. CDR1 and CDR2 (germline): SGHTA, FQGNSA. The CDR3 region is CASSTGGSNQPQHF. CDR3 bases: TGTGCCAGCAGCACGGGGGGAAGCAATCAGCCCCAGCATTTT. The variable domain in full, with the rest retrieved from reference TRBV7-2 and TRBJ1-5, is GAGVSQSPSNKVTEKGKDVELRCDPISGHTALYWYRQSLGQGLEFLIYFQGNSAPDKSGLPSDRFSAERTGGSVSTLTIQRTQQEDSAVYLCASSTGGSNQPQHFGDGTRLSIL.

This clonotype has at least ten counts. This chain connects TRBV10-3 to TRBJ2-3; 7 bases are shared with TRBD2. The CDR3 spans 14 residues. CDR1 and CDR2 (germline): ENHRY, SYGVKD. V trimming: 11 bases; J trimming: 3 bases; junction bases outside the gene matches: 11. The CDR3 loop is CAAKPGLTTDTQYF. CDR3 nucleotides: TGTGCCGCCAAACCGGGACTAACAACAGATACGCAGTATTTT.

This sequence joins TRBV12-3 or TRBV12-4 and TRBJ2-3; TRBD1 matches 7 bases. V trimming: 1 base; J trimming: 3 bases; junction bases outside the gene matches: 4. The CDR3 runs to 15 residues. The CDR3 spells CASSLGDSATDTQYF. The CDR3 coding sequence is TGTGCCAGCAGTTTAGGGGACAGTGCTACAGATACGCAGTATTTT.

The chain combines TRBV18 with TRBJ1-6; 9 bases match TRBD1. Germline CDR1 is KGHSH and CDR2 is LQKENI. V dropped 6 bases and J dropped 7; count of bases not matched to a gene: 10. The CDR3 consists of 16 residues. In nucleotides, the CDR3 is TGTGCCAGCTCGCTCTCCTCAGGACAGGGGAATTCACCCCTCCACTTT. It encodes CASSLSSGQGNSPLHF. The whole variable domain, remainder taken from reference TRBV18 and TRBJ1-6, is NAGVMQNPRHLVRRRGQEARLRCSPMKGHSHVYWYRQLPEEGLKFMVYLQKENIIDESGMPKERFSAEFPKEGPSILRIQQVVRGDSAAYFCASSLSSGQGNSPLHFGNGTRLTVT.

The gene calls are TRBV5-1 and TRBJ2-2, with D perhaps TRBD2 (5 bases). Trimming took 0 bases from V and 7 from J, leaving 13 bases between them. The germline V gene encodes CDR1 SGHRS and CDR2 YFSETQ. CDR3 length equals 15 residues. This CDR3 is CASSLVGRENGELFF. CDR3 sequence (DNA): TGCGCCAGCAGCTTGGTAGGGAGAGAAAACGGGGAGCTGTTTTTT.

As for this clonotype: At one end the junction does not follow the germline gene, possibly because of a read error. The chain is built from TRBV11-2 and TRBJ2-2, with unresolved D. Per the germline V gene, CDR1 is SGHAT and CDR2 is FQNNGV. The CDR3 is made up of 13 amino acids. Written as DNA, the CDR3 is TGTGCCAGCAGCCTAGAGCGTGGAGTGGAGCTGTTTTTT. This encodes CASSLERGVELFF.

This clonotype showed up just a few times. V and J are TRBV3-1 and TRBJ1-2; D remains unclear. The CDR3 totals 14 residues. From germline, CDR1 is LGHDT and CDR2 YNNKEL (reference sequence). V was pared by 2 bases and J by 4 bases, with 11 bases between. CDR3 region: CASSQPGNSYGYTF. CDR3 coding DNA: TGTGCCAGCAGCCAACCCGGGAACAGCTATGGCTACACCTTC.

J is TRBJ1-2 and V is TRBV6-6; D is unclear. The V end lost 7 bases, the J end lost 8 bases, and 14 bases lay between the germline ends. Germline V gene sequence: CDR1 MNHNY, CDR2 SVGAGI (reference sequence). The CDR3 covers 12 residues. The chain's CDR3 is CASIDRKWGYTF. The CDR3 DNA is TGTGCCAGCATTGACCGGAAATGGGGCTACACCTTC.

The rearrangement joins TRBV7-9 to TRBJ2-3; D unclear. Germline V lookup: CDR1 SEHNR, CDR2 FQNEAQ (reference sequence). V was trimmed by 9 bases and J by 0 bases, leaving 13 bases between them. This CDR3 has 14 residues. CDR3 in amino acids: CASTSSSSTDTQYF. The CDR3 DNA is TGTGCCAGTACTTCTTCTTCTAGCACAGATACGCAGTATTTT.

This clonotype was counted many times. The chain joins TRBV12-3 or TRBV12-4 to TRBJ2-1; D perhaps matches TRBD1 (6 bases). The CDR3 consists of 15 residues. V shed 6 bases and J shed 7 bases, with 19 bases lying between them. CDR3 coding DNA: TGTGCCAGCAGCAAGACAGGCGGATTAAGGAATGAGCAGTTCTTC. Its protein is CASSKTGGLRNEQFF.

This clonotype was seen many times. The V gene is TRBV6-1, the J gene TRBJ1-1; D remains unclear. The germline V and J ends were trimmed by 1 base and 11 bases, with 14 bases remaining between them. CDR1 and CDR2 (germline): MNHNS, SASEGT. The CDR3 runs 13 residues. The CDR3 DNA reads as TGTGCCAGCAGTGAAGACGCCGGGGAAACGGCTTTCTTT. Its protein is CASSEDAGETAFF.

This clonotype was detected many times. The CDR3 protein is CASREKLTGARNSPLHF. The CDR3 DNA reads TGCGCCAGCAGGGAGAAACTGACAGGGGCTAGAAATTCACCCCTCCACTTT. The V gene is TRBV10-2, the J gene TRBJ1-6, with 8 bases matching TRBD1. With 6 bases clipped from V and 7 bases from J, the junction kept 14 bases outside the gene matches. Germline V gene sequence: CDR1 WSHSY, CDR2 SAAADI. This CDR3 spans 17 amino acids.

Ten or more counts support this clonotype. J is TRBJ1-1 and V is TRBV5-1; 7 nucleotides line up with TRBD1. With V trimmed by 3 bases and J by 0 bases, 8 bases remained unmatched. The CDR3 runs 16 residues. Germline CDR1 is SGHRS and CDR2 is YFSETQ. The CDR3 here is CASSSPAGGVNTEAFF. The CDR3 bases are TGCGCCAGCAGCTCCCCGGCAGGGGGTGTGAACACTGAAGCTTTCTTT.

The CDR3 DNA reads TGTGCCAGCAGCTCGGACAGGAAGAGCACAGATACGCAGTATTTT. This sequence encodes CASSSDRKSTDTQYF. This chain uses TRBV5-5 with TRBJ2-3; 7 nucleotides agree with TRBD1. Germline CDR1 is SGHKS and CDR2 is YYEKEE (reference sequence). The CDR3 extends over 15 amino acids. Trimming cost V 3 bases and J 0 bases; bases outside gene matches: 4.

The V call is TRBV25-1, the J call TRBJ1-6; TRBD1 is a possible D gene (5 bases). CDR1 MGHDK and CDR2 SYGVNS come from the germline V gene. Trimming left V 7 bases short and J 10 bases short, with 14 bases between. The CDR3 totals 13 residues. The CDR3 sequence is CASNTGRVSPLHF. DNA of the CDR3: TGTGCCAGCAACACTGGCAGGGTATCACCCCTCCACTTT.